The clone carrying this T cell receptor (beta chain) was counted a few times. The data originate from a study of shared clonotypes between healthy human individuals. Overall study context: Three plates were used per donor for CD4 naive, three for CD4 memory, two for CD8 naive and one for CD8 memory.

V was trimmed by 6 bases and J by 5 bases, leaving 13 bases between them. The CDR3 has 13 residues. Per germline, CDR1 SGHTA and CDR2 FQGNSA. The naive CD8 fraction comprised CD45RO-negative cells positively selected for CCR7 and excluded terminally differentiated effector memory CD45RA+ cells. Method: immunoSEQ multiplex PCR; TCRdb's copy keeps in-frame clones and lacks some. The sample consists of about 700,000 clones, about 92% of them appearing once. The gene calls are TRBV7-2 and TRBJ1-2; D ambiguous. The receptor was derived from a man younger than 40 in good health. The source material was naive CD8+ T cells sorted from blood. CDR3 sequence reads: CASRSPYLYGYTF. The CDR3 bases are TGTGCCAGCAGATCGCCCTATCTTTATGGCTACACCTTC.